Below, one TCR beta chain is given with its context. The ends were cut back, 1 base at V and 5 bases at J, with 12 bases in the middle. Germline CDR1 is SEHNR and CDR2 is FQNEAQ (reference sequence). CDR3 length equals 14 residues. Each of the patients experienced relapse following autologous stem cell transplantation, and their brentuximab vedotin exposure differed. Some clones are missing from TCRdb's copy, which holds only in-frame ones; the method was immunoSEQ multiplex PCR. This repertoire shows under 95,000 clones, over 90% found once; its top ten account for approximately 2.5%. The entry originates in a study of PD-1 blockade in classical Hodgkin lymphoma.

Sequenced here: peripheral blood mononuclear cells (PBMCs), sampled before the second cycle of nivolumab. The source is a human donor with classical Hodgkin lymphoma. The V and J genes are TRBV7-9 and TRBJ2-7; D remains unclear. The CDR3 DNA reads as TGTGCCAGCAGCTTAGGCTTCCCCAAGGACGAGCAGTACTTC. Encoded protein: CASSLGFPKDEQYF.